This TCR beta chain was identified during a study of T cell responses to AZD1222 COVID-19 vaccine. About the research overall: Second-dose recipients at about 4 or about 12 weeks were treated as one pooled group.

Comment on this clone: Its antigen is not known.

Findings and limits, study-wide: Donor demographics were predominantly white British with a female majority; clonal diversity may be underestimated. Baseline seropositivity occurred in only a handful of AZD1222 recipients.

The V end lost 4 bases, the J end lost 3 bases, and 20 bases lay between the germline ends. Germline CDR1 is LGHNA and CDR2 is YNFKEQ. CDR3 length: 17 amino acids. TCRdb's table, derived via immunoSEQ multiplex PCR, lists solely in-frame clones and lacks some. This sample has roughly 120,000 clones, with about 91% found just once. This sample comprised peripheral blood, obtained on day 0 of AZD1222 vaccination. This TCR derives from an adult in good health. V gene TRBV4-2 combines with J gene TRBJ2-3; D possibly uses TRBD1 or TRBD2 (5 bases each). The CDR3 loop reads CASSPSGRGKKTDTQYF. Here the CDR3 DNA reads TGTGCCAGCAGCCCCAGCGGAAGGGGCAAGAAAACAGATACGCAGTATTTT.